A single sample is the source of the 3 T cell receptor beta chains below, sequenced in a study of cytomegalovirus exposure and HLA in healthy donors. TCRdb's copy holds only in-frame clones and misses some; the assay was immunoSEQ multiplex PCR. Counted here are some 130,000 clones, 85% to 90% occurring once; the ten biggest clones make up 0.95% to 1.5%. Sequenced input: PBMCs. The origin of the receptors is a woman younger than 35 in good health and CMV-seronegative.

The chain uses TRBV5-6 and TRBJ1-4; TRBD1 matches at 9 bases. Germline CDR1 SGHDT, CDR2 YYEEEE. Trimming at V came to 0 bases and at J to 7 bases, leaving 4 bases not matched to a gene. The CDR3 runs 15 residues. The CDR3 protein is CASSLAGTGSEKLFF. CDR3 sequence (DNA): TGTGCCAGCAGCTTGGCAGGGACAGGGAGTGAAAAACTGTTTTTT.

The V and J genes are TRBV10-1 and TRBJ2-2; a possible D gene is TRBD2 (6 bases). This CDR3 region has 14 residues. Germline CDR1 WNHNN, CDR2 SYGVQD (reference sequence). The V gene lost 9 bases and the J gene lost 5 bases, with 16 bases spanning the gap. The CDR3 is CASRPGLTTGELFF. In DNA form, the CDR3 reads TGCGCCAGTCGACCGGGACTGACGACCGGGGAGCTGTTTTTT.

The rearrangement links TRBV7-2 to TRBJ2-7; TRBD2 agrees at 9 bases. Trimming at V came to 1 base and at J to 4 bases, leaving 8 bases not matched to a gene. The CDR3 runs 16 residues. Looked up from germline, CDR1 is SGHTA and CDR2 is FQGNSA. The CDR3 DNA follows: TGTGCCAGCAGCTTAGTCCGGCCTAGCGGGGCTTACGAGCAGTACTTC. This sequence encodes CASSLVRPSGAYEQYF.